This paragraph covers one TCR beta chain sequence. This clone's antigen is unknown. No much larger clone exists at a distance of one base, and base qualities are not known. Receptors were amplified or captured by the immunoSEQ multiplex PCR assay. Adaptive Biotechnologies carried out TCRB amplification, library preparation, sequencing and preliminary bioinformatics at Survey level resolution. For TCRB sequencing, genomic DNA from the sorted cTfh populations was amplified by multiplex PCR. As for how the authors treated the data: In R, clonality was calculated as 1 minus the normalized Shannon entropy, and the Gini index was computed using the R package ineq. Overlap score was the summed counts of shared sequences divided by total counts of all sequences in both compared samples. The significance of shared clonotypes was tested with Fisher's exact test, assuming a theoretical repertoire of 10^7 TCRB sequences. TCRdb took over this immuneACCESS table, retaining in-frame rearrangements with V and J assigned. Such tables are incomplete; in checked studies, under half of the missing clones stem from an unresolved V gene, and the remainder is unexplained. V and J calls and clone size are given by that table; D and trimming were obtained from the DNA. The sample includes thousands of clones, with around four fifths observed a single time. Clones ranked in the top ten supply over 3.5% of the sample.

The data belong to a study of follicular helper T cells after annual influenza vaccination (dated by TCRdb to about 2017). General notes on the study: Blood was collected on days 0, 7 and 28 after each seasonal influenza vaccination. To study recall of cTfh clones, some subjects were followed across successive annual vaccinations spanning the 2013-2014, 2014-2015 and 2015-2016 seasons. Multi-year samples were available for six subjects, with four spanning two vaccination seasons and two spanning three seasons. The 2015 samples were processed right after collection, while the 2013-2014 samples were cryopreserved. One week after vaccination, a second recruited cohort of 12 to 13 subjects (Table S1) displayed a similar ICOS+CD38+ cTfh response.

Beyond this particular receptor, the publication reports: ICOS+CD38+ cTfh clonality correlated with the frequency of that population, and its change correlated with the change in circulating plasmablast frequency. Day 7 ICOS+CD38+ clones were most often found later in ICOS-CD38- cTfh, suggesting that subset may serve as a memory reservoir. A recurrent oligoclonal ICOS+CD38+ cTfh response containing tetramer and AIM influenza-specific clonotypes was recalled by successive annual vaccinations. Rare clonotypes could not be sampled because productive TCRB sequences were recovered from only roughly 9.5-20% of the analyzed cells.

V is pared back by 1 base and J by 3 bases, with 8 bases lying between the germline termini. According to the germline V gene, CDR1 reads LGHNT and CDR2 reads FRNRAP. From the cysteine up to the phenylalanine, the CDR3 has a length of 14 residues. Left in the record is the CDR3 DNA by itself, 42 bases read in frame from the first base. In the paper's terms, the time point label means: 2015-2016 season, 7 days after influenza vaccination. Seasonal inactivated influenza vaccine (Fluvarix) was administered to adults, and sorted blood CD4 subsets were tracked by TCRB sequencing before and after vaccination. To be eligible, subjects had to live in the community and must not have received influenza vaccine in the previous 6 months. Subjects were excluded for influenza vaccine contraindications, substance abuse, HIV/AIDS, active malignancy, immunomodulatory medication, or active illness such as respiratory infection. At each time point, somewhere between about 40 and 110 mL of blood was taken. Circulating Tfh were defined as non-naive CD4+CXCR5+PD-1+ cells and sorted into ICOS+CD38+ and ICOS-CD38- fractions. Ficoll-Paque PLUS or SepMate separation was used to isolate PBMC. Before DNA extraction, cell subsets were sorted from PBMC on a BD FACS Aria.

This sequence was found in an adult who received the influenza vaccine. This chain is built from TRBV12-5 and TRBJ2-3, with the D segment identity uncertain. This specimen was CXCR5+ CD38- circulating T follicular helper cells from blood, taken 7 days after influenza vaccination. The cell subset or site label on this specimen signifies: circulating Tfh, non-naive CD4+CXCR5+PD-1+ (ICOS+CD38+ or ICOS-CD38-). The sequence in DNA is TGTGCTAGTGGTTTGGCTTCCAGGACAGATACGCAGTATTTT. Its protein reads: CASGLASRTDTQYF. Reference TRBV12-5 and TRBJ2-3 genes cover what lies past the CDR3, so the full variable domain is DARVTQTPRHKVTEMGQEVTMRCQPILGHNTVFWYRQTMMQGLELLAYFRNRAPLDDSGMPKDRFSAEMPDATLATLKIQPSEPRDSAVYFCASGLASRTDTQYFGPGTRLTVL.